The T cell receptor beta chain described here comes from a study of identical twins. Study observations and caveats: Low generation probability was overrepresented in out-of-frame alpha sequences shared by twins. Excess sharing between twins was weaker in beta out-of-frame sequences. While abundant cord blood beta clonotypes carried fewer insertions, memory repertoires showed no such pattern.

In its sample, this clonotype was seen many times. What it recognizes is unknown. Everyone who donated was a healthy Caucasian. The CDR3 has 14 residues. V dropped 0 bases and J dropped 4 bases, with 10 bases sitting between them. CDR1 and CDR2 from the germline V gene are SGHRS and YFSETQ. TCRdb re-called the 5' RACE reads through MiXCR, storing one row per CDR3 protein. Of 250,000 to 350,000 distinct CDR3 sequences in the sample, under 9% are singletons; the top ten hold less than 2.5%. The same data also went into a second study, on yellow fever vaccine responses in identical twins.

The chain is built from TRBV5-1 and TRBJ1-1; D unresolved. The TCR was taken from a woman between 18 and 30 years old in good health. Input material: memory (CD45RO+) T cells sorted from blood. CDR3 DNA: TGCGCCAGCAGCTTGGGTTCGGGATCCACTGAAGCTTTCTTT. Translation gives CASSLGSGSTEAFF.